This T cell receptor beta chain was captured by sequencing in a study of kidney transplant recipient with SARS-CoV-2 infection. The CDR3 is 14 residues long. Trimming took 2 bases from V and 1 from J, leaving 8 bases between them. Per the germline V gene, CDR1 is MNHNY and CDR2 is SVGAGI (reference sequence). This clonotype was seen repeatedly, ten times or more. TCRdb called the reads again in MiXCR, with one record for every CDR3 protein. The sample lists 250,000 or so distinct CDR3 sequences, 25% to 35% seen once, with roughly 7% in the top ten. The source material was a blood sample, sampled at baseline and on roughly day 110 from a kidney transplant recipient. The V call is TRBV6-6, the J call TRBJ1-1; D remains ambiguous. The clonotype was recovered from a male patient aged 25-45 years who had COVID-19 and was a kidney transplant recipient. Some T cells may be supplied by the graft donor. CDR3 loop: CASSYPTANTEAFF. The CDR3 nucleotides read TGTGCCAGCAGTTACCCTACGGCGAACACTGAAGCTTTCTTT.